The next 27 T cell receptor beta chains were all read from a single sample in a study of PD-1 blockade in mismatch repair-deficient tumors (dated by TCRdb to 2015 to 2018). Library construction relied on the immunoSEQ multiplex PCR assay. The immuneACCESS repertoire file appears here via TCRdb, limited to in-frame rearrangements. These files lack a portion of the clones; in checked studies, under half of the deficit traces to unresolved V genes, and the cause of the others is not known. The sample table holds 100,000 to 150,000 clones, of which 88% were seen once. The ten largest clones take up around 11% of the sample. Sequenced material: peripheral blood, taken 70 to 72 weeks after starting pembrolizumab. These receptors were taken from an adult with mismatch repair-deficient cancer.

The chain uses TRBV7-2 and TRBJ2-5, with no clear D. Trimming cost V 7 bases and J 6 bases, with 15 bases left between them. The CDR3 covers 13 residues. Germline loops: CDR1 SGHTA, CDR2 FQGNSA. The CDR3, as DNA: TGTGCCAGCAATGAGGCCTTTCTTAAGACCCAGTACTTC. It encodes CASNEAFLKTQYF.

The gene calls are TRBV11-2 and TRBJ2-3; D is perhaps TRBD1 or TRBD2 (5 bases each). The V gene lost 5 bases and the J gene lost 6 bases, with 21 bases spanning the gap. This CDR3 has 16 amino acids. Germline loops: CDR1 SGHAT, CDR2 FQNNGV. The CDR3 here is CASSHKSGPGWDTQYF. CDR3 nucleotides: TGTGCCAGCAGCCACAAATCGGGACCCGGCTGGGATACGCAGTATTTT.

This chain joins TRBV11-2 and TRBJ2-1, with TRBD2 identical over 12 bases. V lost 0 bases, J lost 6 bases, and 3 bases stayed unmatched. The CDR3 length is 16 residues. Germline loops: CDR1 SGHAT, CDR2 FQNNGV. The CDR3 DNA is TGTGCCAGCAGCTTAGATCCTAGCGGGAGGGTCAATGAGCAGTTCTTC. This translates into CASSLDPSGRVNEQFF.

V is TRBV7-8 and J is TRBJ2-3; 8 positions match TRBD2. The CDR3 consists of 16 residues. V lost 3 bases and J lost 2; bases outside the gene matches: 7. Germline CDR1 reads SGHVS; CDR2 reads FQNEAQ. The CDR3 spells CASSLGAGGFTDTQYF. The CDR3 nucleotides read TGTGCCAGCAGCTTGGGTGCGGGAGGATTCACAGATACGCAGTATTTT. Variable domain in full (rest from reference TRBV7-8 and TRBJ2-3): GAGVSQSPRYKVAKRGQDVALRCDPISGHVSLFWYQQALGQGPEFLTYFQNEAQLDKSGLPSDRFFAERPEGSVSTLKIQRTQQEDSAVYLCASSLGAGGFTDTQYFGPGTRLTVL.

The chain is built from TRBV10-3 and TRBJ2-1; D uncertain. The CDR3 has 15 amino acids. V lost 3 bases, J lost 10 bases, and 19 bases lay in between. Germline CDR1 ENHRY, CDR2 SYGVKD. In DNA, the CDR3 is TGTGCCATCAGTGATGGGTTAGATCGTTCCTCCGAGCAGTTCTTC. It encodes CAISDGLDRSSEQFF.

The rearrangement joins TRBV4-3 to TRBJ2-7; D is perhaps TRBD1 (6 bases). V gave up 1 base and J gave up 3 bases, with 19 bases separating them. CDR3 size: 17 residues. Germline V gene lookup returns CDR1 LGHNA and CDR2 YSLEER. The CDR3 nucleotides read TGCGCCAGCAGCCAAGTTTGGTCGGCAGGGGTCGACTACGAGCAGTACTTC. Amino acid sequence: CASSQVWSAGVDYEQYF.

J is TRBJ2-1 and V is TRBV19; TRBD2 is a possible D gene (6 bases). Per the germline V gene, CDR1 is LNHDA and CDR2 is SQIVND (reference sequence). V lost 3 bases and J lost 4, with 16 bases in between. This CDR3 spans 16 amino acids. CDR3 in amino acids: CASSIKLRGLYNEQFF. The CDR3 coding sequence is TGTGCCAGTAGTATTAAGTTGCGGGGACTGTACAATGAGCAGTTCTTC.

The chain employs TRBV5-8 and TRBJ2-2, with unresolved D. V lost 0 bases and J lost 5, with 5 bases in between. Looked up from germline, CDR1 is SGHTS and CDR2 is YDEGEE. This CDR3 is built from 13 residues. The DNA of the CDR3 is TGTGCCAGCAGCTTGGTAGTGACCGGGGAGCTGTTTTTT. Encoded protein: CASSLVVTGELFF.

This chain uses TRBV9 with TRBJ1-2, with a possible D match to TRBD1 (6 bases). The V end lost 1 base, the J end lost 8 bases, and 18 bases lay between the germline ends. The CDR3 runs 15 residues. CDR1 is SGDLS and CDR2 is YYNGEE in the germline V gene. CDR3 region: CASSVQDSAGWGYTF. The CDR3 coding sequence is TGTGCCAGCAGCGTACAGGACAGCGCAGGCTGGGGCTACACCTTC.

The V and J genes are TRBV13 and TRBJ1-1; D perhaps matches TRBD1 (6 bases). Germline values: CDR1 PRHDT, CDR2 FYEKMQ (reference sequence). This CDR3 has 14 amino acids. Trimming removed 4 bases at V and 3 bases at J, with 12 bases between. DNA of the CDR3: TGTGCCAGCAGCTCAGGGGATGGGTACACTGAAGCTTTCTTT. It specifies CASSSGDGYTEAFF.

CDR3 in amino acids: CASIGSVGQGATLYEQYF. The CDR3 coding sequence is TGTGCCAGCATTGGTTCTGTGGGGCAGGGGGCGACTCTCTACGAGCAGTACTTC. The rearrangement uses TRBV2 and TRBJ2-7, with 8 bases lining up with TRBD1. Germline CDR1 reads SNHLY; CDR2 reads FYNNEI. V trimming: 7 bases; J trimming: 3 bases; junction bases outside the gene matches: 20. The CDR3 spans 18 residues.

This rearrangement joins TRBV2 to TRBJ2-7; D unclear. Trimming removed 4 bases at V and 2 bases at J, with 9 bases between. This CDR3 is built from 13 residues. Per germline, CDR1 SNHLY and CDR2 FYNNEI. The CDR3: CASSVRPPYEQYF. The CDR3 DNA sequence: TGTGCCAGCAGTGTGCGACCTCCCTACGAGCAGTACTTC.

The chain carries TRBV7-8 and TRBJ2-3; the match to TRBD2 covers 7 bases. CDR1 SGHVS and CDR2 FQNEAQ come from the germline V gene. The CDR3 runs to 15 residues. J lost 2 bases, V lost 8 bases, and 10 bases had no gene match. DNA of the CDR3: TGTGCCAGCTCTAGCGGCCTTGAGGACACAGATACGCAGTATTTT. Translated, it gives CASSSGLEDTDTQYF. The variable domain in full, completed from reference TRBV7-8 and TRBJ2-3, reads GAGVSQSPRYKVAKRGQDVALRCDPISGHVSLFWYQQALGQGPEFLTYFQNEAQLDKSGLPSDRFFAERPEGSVSTLKIQRTQQEDSAVYLCASSSGLEDTDTQYFGPGTRLTVL.

The chain recombines TRBV5-6 with TRBJ1-1; no clear D. Trimming cost V 0 bases and J 8 bases, with 8 bases left between them. The CDR3 length is 12 residues. Per the germline V gene, CDR1 is SGHDT and CDR2 is YYEEEE. The CDR3: CASSLGRAEAFF. In DNA, the CDR3 is TGTGCCAGCAGCTTGGGAAGGGCCGAAGCTTTCTTT.

This clone occurred a few times. The chain has TRBV2 and TRBJ1-1, with D perhaps matching TRBD1 (6 bases). The CDR3 is 14 amino acids. Trimming removed 2 bases from V and 1 base from J, with 8 bases in between. Germline V gene lookup returns CDR1 SNHLY and CDR2 FYNNEI. The DNA of the CDR3 is TGTGCCAGCAGTGAACAAGGGGGGAACACTGAAGCTTTCTTT. As protein: CASSEQGGNTEAFF.

The chain has TRBV6-1 and TRBJ2-2, with D perhaps TRBD1 (6 bases). This CDR3 region has 14 residues. Trimming removed 1 base at V and 3 bases at J, with 6 bases between. CDR1 and CDR2 (germline): MNHNS, SASEGT. CDR3 DNA: TGTGCCAGCAGTGAAGGGACAGACACCGGGGAGCTGTTTTTT. It specifies CASSEGTDTGELFF.

The V gene is TRBV30, the J gene TRBJ2-2, with D uncertain. V was shortened by 3 bases and J by 3 bases, with 8 bases between the two germline ends. Per the germline V gene, CDR1 is GTSNPN and CDR2 is SVGIG (reference sequence). CDR3 length: 13 residues. CDR3 DNA sequence: TGTGCCTGGAGAGGTCAGCACACCGGGGAGCTGTTTTTT. It translates to CAWRGQHTGELFF.

The chain links TRBV10-3 to TRBJ2-5; 7 bases are a match to TRBD2. The junction had 9 bases not matched to a gene; V was cut back by 0 bases and J by 5 bases. The CDR3 runs 16 residues. Germline V gives CDR1 ENHRY, CDR2 SYGVKD. The CDR3 DNA reads as TGTGCCATCAGTGAGTCCGGGGGAGGGCCCGCGGAGACCCAGTACTTC. Translating gives CAISESGGGPAETQYF.

This sequence joins TRBV5-4 and TRBJ2-2, with 10 nucleotides matching TRBD2. CDR1 and CDR2 from the germline V gene are SGHNT and YYREEE (reference sequence). V dropped 1 base and J dropped 4; count of bases not matched to a gene: 4. CDR3 length equals 16 residues. CDR3 in DNA: TGTGCCAGCAGCTTGCTAGCGGGAGATATCACCGGGGAGCTGTTTTTT. Encoded protein: CASSLLAGDITGELFF.

This rearrangement joins TRBV5-4 to TRBJ2-5, with 7 positions matching TRBD1. Germline-derived CDR1 and CDR2 are SGHNT and YYREEE (reference sequence). This CDR3 contains 14 residues. Losses at the gene ends were 0 bases for V and 5 bases for J; bases not matched to a gene: 4. Here the CDR3 reads CASSLEGGLETQYF. The CDR3 DNA sequence: TGTGCCAGCAGCTTGGAAGGGGGCCTTGAGACCCAGTACTTC.

The V call is TRBV7-2, the J call TRBJ1-5, with 8 nucleotides matching TRBD1. With V trimmed by 5 bases and J by 4 bases, 7 bases remained unmatched. The CDR3 covers 15 residues. Germline CDR1 SGHTA, CDR2 FQGNSA. The CDR3 sequence is CASSPRQGRNQPQHF. Here the CDR3 DNA reads TGTGCCAGCAGCCCAAGACAGGGGAGGAATCAGCCCCAGCATTTT.

CDR3: CASSPQGLGSYNEQFF. DNA for the CDR3: TGTGCCAGCTCACCACAAGGACTGGGCTCCTACAATGAGCAGTTCTTC. The chain is built from TRBV18 and TRBJ2-1; tentative D call: TRBD2 (5 bases). V lost 1 base and J 0 bases, leaving 10 bases between the germline ends. This CDR3 is built from 16 residues. Germline V gives CDR1 KGHSH, CDR2 LQKENI.

In this sample, this clone turned up a few times. The chain carries TRBV5-8 and TRBJ2-3, with D maybe TRBD2 (6 bases). The CDR3 has 14 amino acids. Looked up from germline, CDR1 is SGHTS and CDR2 is YDEGEE. V dropped 6 bases and J dropped 6 bases, with 17 bases sitting between them. In DNA, the CDR3 is TGTGCCAGCACCCGCAGAGGAGGGCCCGATACGCAGTATTTT. It yields the protein CASTRRGGPDTQYF.

The chain carries TRBV6-1 and TRBJ1-2; 8 nucleotides agree with TRBD1. The CDR3 length is 15 residues. CDR1 is MNHNS, CDR2 SASEGT, per germline. Germline trimming cut 5 bases from V and 7 bases from J; bases unmatched to any gene: 12. CDR3 DNA: TGTGCCAGCAGTTCTAACCGGGACAGGCCTGGTGGCTACACCTTC. Translating it yields CASSSNRDRPGGYTF.

The CDR3 DNA reads as TGTGCCAGCAGTTACTCGGCGGTGGAAGGGGCCAACGTCCTGACTTTC. Protein sequence: CASSYSAVEGANVLTF. V and J are TRBV6-5 and TRBJ2-6, with unresolved D. V lost 0 bases, J lost 4 bases, and 10 bases lay in between. This CDR3 comprises 16 residues. CDR1 and CDR2 (germline): MNHEY, SVGAGI.

The V and J genes are TRBV15 and TRBJ2-3, with D tentatively TRBD1 (5 bases). V was clipped by 0 bases and J by 5 bases, with 18 bases between them. Germline CDR1 reads LNHNV; CDR2 reads YYDKDF (reference sequence). This CDR3 has 17 amino acids. This CDR3 is CATSRDRRQSDGDTQYF. CDR3 sequence (DNA): TGTGCCACCAGCAGAGATAGGAGACAGTCGGATGGAGATACGCAGTATTTT.

J is TRBJ2-3 and V is TRBV29-1, with TRBD2 matching 9 bases. The CDR3 spans 16 residues. CDR1 and CDR2 (germline): SQVTM, ANQGSEA. V lost 3 bases, J lost 2 bases, and 9 bases stayed unmatched. The CDR3 region is CSVDLAEREVTDTQYF. CDR3 nucleotide sequence: TGCAGCGTTGATTTGGCCGAGCGGGAGGTCACAGATACGCAGTATTTT.